This T cell receptor (beta chain) was identified during a study of blood T cell repertoires in COVID-19. Study in general: Specimens from acute and convalescent COVID-19 originated in the United States, Italy and Spain.

Assignments of participants to cohorts depended upon their own reported clinical history. Participants in the exposed group had met a COVID-19 case in the 2 weeks before joining the study. Losses at the gene ends were 0 bases for V and 5 bases for J; bases not matched to a gene: 10. CDR3 length: 17 residues. Germline V gene data show CDR1 as LGHNA and CDR2 as YSLEER. Profiling relied on immunoSEQ multiplex PCR, and the TCRdb table lists in-frame clones only, not all of them. Of 320,000 or so clones detected, 85% appear once; the ten largest clones hold under 2%. The source of this sequence is a woman in her 30s who had been exposed to COVID-19. The gene calls are TRBV4-3 and TRBJ1-5; 7 bases match TRBD1. Material: PBMCs or T cells enriched from blood (not recorded which). The CDR3 nucleotides are TGCGCCAGCAGCCAAGATCCCGCAGGGGGTATGTATCAGCCCCAGCATTTT. Translation gives CASSQDPAGGMYQPQHF.